Here is one T cell receptor (beta chain) with its context. These data are taken from a study of technical replicates of blood from several donors. Only in-frame clones appear in the TCRdb table, and some are missing; sequencing was by immunoSEQ multiplex PCR. The data show approximately 82,000 clones, with approximately 94% seen just once and around 0.26% held by the top ten. The sequence was obtained from a human donor in good health. Sample: T cells isolated from PBMCs.

Here the CDR3 reads CASSTGQSDTQYF. CDR3 DNA: TGTGCCAGCAGCACCGGACAGTCAGATACGCAGTATTTT. The chain recombines TRBV11-3 with TRBJ2-3; a possible D gene is TRBD1 (6 bases). This CDR3 is built from 13 residues. The germline V gene has CDR1 SGHNT and CDR2 YENEEA. V dropped 5 bases and J dropped 4 bases, with 10 bases sitting between them.